The 14 T cell receptor beta chains presented below share a single source sample, sequenced in a study of CD8+CD57+ T cells in acquired aplastic anemia. Genomic DNA was employed as the template in profiling TCR beta VDJ and CDR3. One entry per CDR3 protein, called by TCRdb with MiXCR from the reads. In the table there are 250,000 to 350,000 distinct CDR3 sequences, 50% to 70% of which are singletons. Sequenced sample: sorted CD4+, CD8+, or CD8+CD57+ T cells (not recorded which) from PBMCs. These receptors came from a human donor with severe aplastic anemia or a healthy control (not recorded which).

A single count supports this clonotype. This CDR3 reads CAWSVHRQDEQYF. CDR3 sequence (DNA): TGTGCCTGGAGTGTACATCGCCAGGACGAGCAGTACTTC. The rearrangement uses TRBV30 and TRBJ2-7; D uncertain. This CDR3 has 13 residues. Trimming took 0 bases from V and 5 from J, leaving 11 bases between them. Per germline, CDR1 GTSNPN and CDR2 SVGIG (reference sequence). Complete variable domain (other parts from reference TRBV30 and TRBJ2-7): SQTIHQWPATLVQPVGSPLSLECTVEGTSNPNLYWYRQAAGRGLQLLFYSVGIGQISSEVPQNLSASRPQDRQFILSSKKLLLSDSGFYLCAWSVHRQDEQYFGPGTRLTVT.

The chain carries TRBV29-1 and TRBJ1-5; maybe TRBD1 (6 bases). The length of the CDR3 is 14 residues. The V and J ends lost 1 base and 0 bases respectively, with 7 bases between them. Germline assignment: CDR1 SQVTM and CDR2 ANQGSEA. In DNA, the CDR3 is TGCAGCGTTGAAGTAGGGGGTAGCAATCAGCCCCAGCATTTT. Amino acids: CSVEVGGSNQPQHF.

This clonotype was seen many times. CDR3 nucleotides: TGTGGGGTAACAATCTCCTATAATTCACCCCTCCACTTT. It yields the protein CGVTISYNSPLHF. The V call is TRBV5-5, the J call TRBJ1-6; D gene uncertain. The CDR3 extends over 13 amino acids. CDR1 and CDR2 from the germline V gene are SGHKS and YYEKEE (reference sequence).

This clonotype was counted ten times or more. At one end the junction does not follow the germline gene, possibly because of a read error. The CDR3 nucleotides are TGTGCCAGCAGCTTAGGGACAGTGAACACTGAAGCTTTCTTT. As protein: CASSLGTVNTEAFF. V and J are TRBV5-1 and TRBJ1-1; 7 bases match TRBD1. The germline V gene has CDR1 SGHRS and CDR2 YFSETQ. The CDR3 totals 14 residues.

This clonotype was seen many times. The V and J genes are TRBV15 and TRBJ1-4, with D tentatively TRBD1 (5 bases). Germline V lookup: CDR1 LNHNV, CDR2 YYDKDF (reference sequence). The length of the CDR3 is 16 residues. Between the trimmed V and J ends, which lost 1 base and 3 bases, there was a span of 12 bases. CDR3 coding DNA: TGTGCCACCAGCAGAGTGAGGGGCTGGGCTAATGAAAAACTGTTTTTT. Amino acids: CATSRVRGWANEKLFF. Combining the CDR3 with reference TRBV15 and TRBJ1-4 gives the whole variable domain DAMVIQNPRYQVTQFGKPVTLSCSQTLNHNVMYWYQQKSSQAPKLLFHYYDKDFNNEADTPDNFQSRRPNTSFCFLDIRSPGLGDTAMYLCATSRVRGWANEKLFFGSGTQLSVL.

This clonotype was detected a few times. This chain uses TRBV5-5 with TRBJ1-1; no clear D. The V end lost 0 bases, the J end lost 8 bases, and 11 bases lay between the germline ends. Looked up from germline, CDR1 is SGHKS and CDR2 is YYEKEE (reference sequence). The CDR3 is 13 residues long. The chain's CDR3 is CASSLATDGEAFF. The CDR3 DNA sequence: TGTGCCAGCAGCTTGGCCACTGACGGCGAAGCTTTCTTT. Full variable domain (rest looked up from reference TRBV5-5 and TRBJ1-1): DAGVTQSPTHLIKTRGQQVTLRCSPISGHKSVSWYQQVLGQGPQFIFQYYEKEERGRGNFPDRFSARQFPNYSSELNVNALLLGDSALYLCASSLATDGEAFFGQGTRLTVV.

Remarks on this clonotype: A read error may produce the germline difference seen at one junction end. CDR3 residues: CASSLDMGGCGYAF. The CDR3 DNA reads TGTGCCAGCAGCTTGGACATGGGCGGCTGTGGCTACGCCTTC. The chain is built from TRBV7-9 and TRBJ1-2; tentatively, D is TRBD1 (5 bases). Germline V gives CDR1 SEHNR, CDR2 FQNEAQ (reference sequence). The CDR3 contains 14 residues.

The chain employs TRBV9 and TRBJ1-1; D unclear. The CDR3 is 14 amino acids. Germline lookup yields CDR1 SGDLS and CDR2 YYNGEE. V was clipped by 0 bases and J by 4 bases, with 10 bases between them. The CDR3 DNA is TGTGCCAGCAGCGTAGATTTTGGAGGCACTGAAGCTTTCTTT. Amino acid sequence: CASSVDFGGTEAFF.

Only one count was recorded for this clonotype. J is TRBJ2-7 and V is TRBV7-2; 8 bases are a match to TRBD1. V lost 5 bases to trimming and J lost 6 bases; unmatched junction nucleotides: 6. Germline assignment: CDR1 SGHTA and CDR2 FQGNSA. The CDR3 sequence is 13 residues long. CDR3: CASSVRGLSEQYF. The CDR3 DNA is TGTGCCAGCAGCGTCAGGGGGCTGAGCGAGCAGTACTTC.

V and J are TRBV19 and TRBJ2-5; 7 bases are shared with TRBD1. Losses at the gene ends were 5 bases for V and 5 bases for J; bases not matched to a gene: 11. This CDR3 has 15 residues. The germline CDR1 and CDR2 sequences are LNHDA and SQIVND (reference sequence). CDR3 DNA: TGTGCCAGTAGTGTTCCCACAGGGGCGAGTGAGACCCAGTACTTC. It is translated as CASSVPTGASETQYF.

This clonotype was recorded many times. The chain joins TRBV19 to TRBJ1-2; 7 nucleotides line up with TRBD1. Germline V gives CDR1 LNHDA, CDR2 SQIVND (reference sequence). This CDR3 contains 12 residues. Unmatched junction bases numbered 3, after V lost 7 bases and J lost 4 bases. DNA of the CDR3: TGTGCCAGTAACGACAGGGTCTATGGCTACACCTTC. It yields the protein CASNDRVYGYTF.

CDR3 in amino acids: CASGTGWNTGELFF. The DNA of the CDR3 is TGCGCCAGCGGGACAGGATGGAACACCGGGGAGCTGTTTTTT. This chain links TRBV10-2 with TRBJ2-2, with 8 bases identical to TRBD1. The CDR3 spans 14 residues. Per the germline V gene, CDR1 is WSHSY and CDR2 is SAAADI. The J segment lost 1 base and the V segment lost 8 bases, leaving 3 bases of the junction unmatched.

This clonotype was counted between two and nine times. The rearrangement links TRBV20-1 to TRBJ2-1, with TRBD2 identical over 11 bases. CDR1 and CDR2 (germline): DFQATT, SNEGSKA (reference sequence). The CDR3 runs to 14 residues. Trimming took 6 bases from V and 4 from J; bases not matched to a gene: 5. DNA for the CDR3: TGCAGTGCCCCCACTAGCGGGGGTTACAATGAGCAGTTCTTC. Protein product: CSAPTSGGYNEQFF.

The V and J genes are TRBV6-5 and TRBJ2-1; 11 bases match TRBD1. V lost 5 bases and J lost 6; bases outside the gene matches: 6. Germline V gives CDR1 MNHEY, CDR2 SVGAGI. The CDR3 length is 15 residues. The CDR3 DNA reads TGTGCCAGCAGTGGCGGACAGGGGGCCGTCAATGAGCAGTTCTTC. Translating it yields CASSGGQGAVNEQFF.